The 25 T cell receptor beta chains below all came from one sample that was sequenced in a study of blood T cell repertoires in COVID-19. Assay: immunoSEQ multiplex PCR; the TCRdb copy retains only in-frame clones and omits some. The data contain tens of thousands of clones, 82% of them seen just once; the ten biggest clones take up roughly an eighth. Sequenced material: peripheral blood. Source of these receptors: a woman of 80 years or more with acute or convalescent COVID-19.

This sequence joins TRBV30 and TRBJ2-7; D is possibly TRBD1 (5 bases). V dropped 4 bases and J dropped 3 bases, with 16 bases sitting between them. The germline V gene encodes CDR1 GTSNPN and CDR2 SVGIG (reference sequence). The CDR3 length is 14 residues. The CDR3 here is CAWKWGTGNYEQYF. The CDR3 nucleotides are TGTGCCTGGAAATGGGGAACAGGAAACTACGAGCAGTACTTC.

V and J are TRBV7-9 and TRBJ2-7; tentative D call: TRBD2 (6 bases). Germline assignment: CDR1 SEHNR and CDR2 FQNEAQ (reference sequence). The CDR3 contains 12 residues. Trimming removed 7 bases from V and 3 bases from J, with 10 bases in between. CDR3 residues: CASTPGVYEQYF. In DNA form, the CDR3 reads TGTGCCAGCACCCCGGGGGTCTACGAGCAGTACTTC.

This clone occurred a few times. The CDR3 DNA reads as TGTGCCAGCTCACCACTGAGGGCCGGGACAGGGGTTACGAACACTGAAGCTTTCTTT. Its translation: CASSPLRAGTGVTNTEAFF. V and J are TRBV18 and TRBJ1-1; 10 bases line up with TRBD1. Trimming cost V 1 base and J 1 base; bases outside gene matches: 12. This CDR3 has 19 amino acids. Germline V lookup: CDR1 KGHSH, CDR2 LQKENI.

The CDR3 nucleotides read TGCGCCAGCAGCCAGGGACTAGCGGGAGGGGGCTCCTACGAGCAGTACTTC. Translated, it gives CASSQGLAGGGSYEQYF. The rearrangement uses TRBV4-1 and TRBJ2-7; 16 bases match TRBD2. Losses at the gene ends were 3 bases for V and 0 bases for J; bases not matched to a gene: 2. Germline-derived CDR1 and CDR2 are MGHRA and YSYEKL. The CDR3 is 17 residues long.

V and J are TRBV10-3 and TRBJ2-3, with TRBD2 identical over 14 bases. The CDR3 totals 15 residues. Germline trimming cut 7 bases from V and 6 bases from J; bases unmatched to any gene: 6. CDR1 ENHRY and CDR2 SYGVKD come from the germline V gene. This chain's CDR3 is CAIKGTSGSIDTQYF. As DNA, the CDR3 is TGTGCCATCAAAGGGACTAGCGGGAGTATCGATACGCAGTATTTT.

The rearrangement links TRBV10-2 to TRBJ2-5, with 12 bases lining up with TRBD2. The germline gives CDR1 WSHSY, CDR2 SAAADI. V shed 6 bases, J shed 2 bases, and the junction held 4 bases outside the gene matches. This CDR3 spans 15 amino acids. The CDR3, as DNA: TGCGCCAGCAGCTGGACTAGCGGGGCACAAGAGACCCAGTACTTC. Its protein is CASSWTSGAQETQYF.

The rearrangement links TRBV18 to TRBJ2-1; TRBD2 agrees at 12 bases. Trimming took 3 bases from V and 2 from J; bases not matched to a gene: 5. This CDR3 is 17 amino acids long. Germline loops: CDR1 KGHSH, CDR2 LQKENI. In DNA form, the CDR3 reads TGTGCCAGCTCACCGGACCGACTAGCGGGAGCCTACAATGAGCAGTTCTTC. Residues: CASSPDRLAGAYNEQFF.

J is TRBJ1-5 and V is TRBV5-1, with D perhaps TRBD1 (6 bases). The CDR3 totals 14 residues. The ends were cut back, 1 base at V and 4 bases at J, with 9 bases in the middle. CDR1 SGHRS and CDR2 YFSETQ come from the germline V gene. CDR3 loop: CASSLPGANQPQHF. The DNA for the CDR3 is TGCGCCAGCAGCTTGCCAGGGGCTAATCAGCCCCAGCATTTT.

This clone was counted once. This chain links TRBV5-4 with TRBJ2-1; 10 nucleotides match TRBD2. After removal of 0 bases from V and 5 bases from J, the junction contained 2 bases not matched to a gene. The germline gives CDR1 SGHNT, CDR2 YYREEE (reference sequence). The CDR3 is 15 amino acids. The CDR3 region has the DNA TGTGCCAGCAGCTTGGGTCTAGCGGGGGACAATGAGCAGTTCTTC. This sequence encodes CASSLGLAGDNEQFF. Filled out from reference TRBV5-4 and TRBJ2-1, the complete variable domain reads ETGVTQSPTHLIKTRGQQVTLRCSSQSGHNTVSWYQQALGQGPQFIFQYYREEENGRGNFPPRFSGLQFPNYSSELNVNALELDDSALYLCASSLGLAGDNEQFFGPGTRLTVL.

This chain links TRBV29-1 with TRBJ2-7, with 8 bases that match TRBD2. V dropped 6 bases and J dropped 0; count of bases not matched to a gene: 4. Looked up from germline, CDR1 is SQVTM and CDR2 is ANQGSEA. The CDR3 sequence is 13 residues long. The CDR3 nucleotides read TGCAGCGTCGTAGCGGGATTCTCCTACGAGCAGTACTTC. Its translation: CSVVAGFSYEQYF.

In its sample, this clone was seen once. The V call is TRBV27, the J call TRBJ2-1; maybe TRBD2 (5 bases). Per the germline V gene, CDR1 is MNHEY and CDR2 is SMNVEV (reference sequence). V lost 7 bases, J lost 0 bases, and 19 bases lay in between. This CDR3 has 17 amino acids. The CDR3 is CASKEIGGPPSYNEQFF. The DNA for the CDR3 is TGTGCCAGCAAAGAGATCGGCGGGCCCCCCTCCTACAATGAGCAGTTCTTC.

The chain recombines TRBV18 with TRBJ2-1; D ambiguous. Germline loops: CDR1 KGHSH, CDR2 LQKENI. V was trimmed by 4 bases and J by 0 bases, leaving 10 bases between them. The CDR3 covers 15 residues. The CDR3 region has the DNA TGTGCCAGCTCACGCTACGATAGCTCCTACAATGAGCAGTTCTTC. This codes for CASSRYDSSYNEQFF. The full variable domain, its missing parts supplied by reference TRBV18 and TRBJ2-1, is NAGVMQNPRHLVRRRGQEARLRCSPMKGHSHVYWYRQLPEEGLKFMVYLQKENIIDESGMPKERFSAEFPKEGPSILRIQQVVRGDSAAYFCASSRYDSSYNEQFFGPGTRLTVL.

This chain links TRBV14 with TRBJ2-1; maybe TRBD2 (6 bases). V shed 0 bases and J shed 15 bases, with 12 bases lying between them. The CDR3 sequence is 12 residues long. Germline-derived CDR1 and CDR2 are SGHDN and FVKESK. CDR3 amino acids: CASSQEPTRLFF. The CDR3 DNA is TGTGCCAGCAGCCAAGAACCGACTAGACTGTTCTTC.

This clone appeared a few times. Here the CDR3 reads CASTRGGGWEQPQHF. DNA of the CDR3: TGTGCCAGTACCCGGGGTGGAGGTTGGGAACAGCCCCAGCATTTT. The rearrangement uses TRBV19 and TRBJ1-5; no firm D call. CDR1 and CDR2 from the germline V gene are LNHDA and SQIVND (reference sequence). V lost 7 bases to trimming and J lost 7 bases, with 20 bases between them. The CDR3 length is 15 residues.

CDR3 sequence reads: CASSQDRGLGGYTF. For the CDR3, the DNA is TGCGCCAGCAGCCAAGATCGGGGACTGGGGGGCTACACCTTC. The chain combines TRBV4-1 with TRBJ1-2; a weak D match, TRBD1 (5 bases). Looked up from germline, CDR1 is MGHRA and CDR2 is YSYEKL. Trimming shortened V by 0 bases and J by 8 bases, and 13 bases separated the two germline ends. The CDR3 covers 14 residues.

This clone turned up a few times. The chain carries TRBV28 and TRBJ1-2; D might be TRBD1 (6 bases). Per the germline V gene, CDR1 is MDHEN and CDR2 is SYDVKM. Trimming took off 5 bases at V and 4 bases at J, with 17 bases between the two ends. This CDR3 has 15 residues. The CDR3 protein is CASSTQRGRGYGYTF. The CDR3 nucleotides read TGTGCCAGCAGTACCCAGAGGGGGAGGGGCTATGGCTACACCTTC.

The genes are TRBV27 and TRBJ2-1; weak D call: TRBD2 (6 bases). In germline, CDR1 is MNHEY, CDR2 SMNVEV (reference sequence). The germline V and J ends were trimmed by 3 bases and 3 bases, with 12 bases remaining between them. This CDR3 is built from 15 residues. CDR3 residues: CASSLSGRIYNEQFF. The CDR3 DNA sequence: TGTGCCAGCAGTTTGTCGGGGAGGATCTACAATGAGCAGTTCTTC.

DNA for the CDR3: TGTGCCAGCAGCTGGACTAGCGACAATGAGCAGTTCTTC. Translated, it gives CASSWTSDNEQFF. The genes are TRBV5-4 and TRBJ2-1; TRBD2 matches at 9 bases. This CDR3 is built from 13 residues. V lost 3 bases and J lost 5; bases outside the gene matches: 0. The germline V gene has CDR1 SGHNT and CDR2 YYREEE (reference sequence).

The rearrangement joins TRBV18 to TRBJ2-1; 7 bases map to TRBD2. V trimming: 0 bases; J trimming: 2 bases; junction bases outside the gene matches: 4. The germline V gene encodes CDR1 KGHSH and CDR2 LQKENI. The CDR3 runs 16 residues. CDR3 sequence (DNA): TGTGCCAGCTCACCACCGGCAGGACTAGCCTACAATGAGCAGTTCTTC. Protein sequence: CASSPPAGLAYNEQFF.

This clone was seen a handful of times. DNA for the CDR3: TGTGCCAGCAGTTCATGGAGCTCTAACTATGGCTACACCTTC. Its translation is CASSSWSSNYGYTF. The chain recombines TRBV28 with TRBJ1-2; D is undetermined. In germline, CDR1 is MDHEN, CDR2 SYDVKM. Trimming stripped 4 bases from V and 0 bases from J, with 9 bases between. This CDR3 has 14 residues.

The chain links TRBV6-5 to TRBJ2-5; TRBD2 matches 7 bases. Germline values: CDR1 MNHEY, CDR2 SVGAGI. This CDR3 is built from 14 residues. J lost 5 bases, V lost 6 bases, and 9 bases had no gene match. The CDR3 protein is CASRSAGSGETQYF. Written as DNA, the CDR3 is TGTGCCAGCAGATCAGCGGGAAGCGGGGAGACCCAGTACTTC.

The table lists this clone with a count of one. V and J are TRBV29-1 and TRBJ1-1; D is unclear. Germline loops: CDR1 SQVTM, CDR2 ANQGSEA. The CDR3 runs to 11 residues. CDR3 residues: CTVYLNTEAFF. The CDR3 bases are TGCACTGTTTACTTGAACACTGAAGCTTTCTTT.

This chain connects TRBV5-1 to TRBJ2-5, with D possibly being TRBD2 (5 bases). Germline CDR1 is SGHRS and CDR2 is YFSETQ. The CDR3 totals 18 residues. Trimming stripped 0 bases from V and 2 bases from J, with 20 bases between. CDR3 nucleotides: TGCGCCAGCAGCTTGGCCCTTTTGGCGGGTGTCGCACAAGAGACCCAGTACTTC. As protein: CASSLALLAGVAQETQYF. Complete variable domain (other parts from reference TRBV5-1 and TRBJ2-5): KAGVTQTPRYLIKTRGQQVTLSCSPISGHRSVSWYQQTPGQGLQFLFEYFSETQRNKGNFPGRFSGRQFSNSRSEMNVSTLELGDSALYLCASSLALLAGVAQETQYFGPGTRLLVL.

This chain uses TRBV9 with TRBJ2-2, with TRBD1 identical over 8 bases. The trim removed 4 bases at V and 0 bases at J, leaving 5 bases unmatched. CDR3 length equals 16 residues. CDR1 and CDR2 (germline): SGDLS, YYNGEE. The CDR3 loop reads CASSTAGGPNTGELFF. CDR3 nucleotide sequence: TGTGCCAGCAGCACGGCAGGGGGCCCGAACACCGGGGAGCTGTTTTTT.

This sequence joins TRBV7-2 and TRBJ1-4; perhaps TRBD1 as D (6 bases). This CDR3 contains 17 residues. Trimming took off 1 base at V and 4 bases at J, with 16 bases between the two ends. Germline V lookup: CDR1 SGHTA, CDR2 FQGNSA. The CDR3 region has the DNA TGTGCCAGCAGCTTAGGGTTTGGGAGGGGGAATAATGAAAAACTGTTTTTT. Translation gives CASSLGFGRGNNEKLFF.